The 14 T cell receptor beta chains listed next were all sequenced from one sample in a study of T cells in Graves' hyperthyroidism and ophthalmopathy. Amplified TCR beta CDR3 regions derived from RNA transcripts. With the HTBI primer set, the TCR CDR3 went through a first round of RT-PCR. TCRdb analysed the multiplex PCR reads with MiXCR anew, one entry per CDR3 protein. The top ten clones hold approximately 30% of a sample with a few hundred thousand distinct CDR3 sequences, 14% to 15% of them seen once. Input material: blood. The receptors were sampled from a woman between 25 and 40 years old with Graves' hyperthyroidism.

On this clonotype itself: A single base separates this from a much larger clone, so it may be a read error. The chain carries TRBV28 and TRBJ1-5; D gene ambiguous. Trimming removed 6 bases at V and 2 bases at J, with 5 bases between. The CDR3 runs 12 residues. Germline V gives CDR1 MDHEN, CDR2 SYDVKM. The CDR3 spells CASRDGNQPQHF. CDR3 DNA: TGTGCCAGCAGGGACGGCAATCAGCCCCAGCATTTT.

This clonotype was picked up many times. The chain joins TRBV6-1 to TRBJ1-1; D perhaps matches TRBD1 (5 bases). The germline CDR1 and CDR2 sequences are MNHNS and SASEGT. CDR3 length equals 15 residues. V was pared by 8 bases and J by 2 bases, with 18 bases between. This CDR3 is CASRGGKVLNTEAFF. DNA for the CDR3: TGTGCCAGCCGGGGGGGGAAGGTTCTAAACACTGAAGCTTTCTTT.

This clonotype was found a few times. V gene TRBV6-5 combines with J gene TRBJ2-3, with 9 bases fitting TRBD1. V was pared by 2 bases and J by 2 bases, with 2 bases of the junction left unmatched. CDR3 size: 15 residues. Germline CDR1 reads MNHEY; CDR2 reads SVGAGI. The CDR3 loop reads CASSYRDRDTDTQYF. The DNA for the CDR3 is TGTGCCAGCAGTTACCGGGACAGGGACACAGATACGCAGTATTTT.

This chain uses TRBV4-1 with TRBJ2-7; 7 bases are a match to TRBD1. Trimming took 1 base from V and 3 from J; bases not matched to a gene: 3. The CDR3 spans 14 residues. CDR1 and CDR2 (germline): MGHRA, YSYEKL. The CDR3, as DNA: TGCGCCAGCAGCCAAGGGCCAGGGGGCTACGAGCAGTACTTC. Amino acids: CASSQGPGGYEQYF.

V and J are TRBV7-3 and TRBJ2-3; 9 bases are shared with TRBD2. Germline lookup yields CDR1 SGHTA and CDR2 FQGTGA. V was clipped by 5 bases and J by 6 bases; unmatched bases: 15. CDR3 length: 17 residues. The CDR3 sequence is CASSQKAGVAGEDTQYF. The CDR3 nucleotides read TGTGCCAGCAGCCAGAAAGCAGGCGTAGCGGGAGAGGATACGCAGTATTTT.

V and J are TRBV11-2 and TRBJ2-3; 13 bases fit TRBD2. V shed 3 bases, J shed 3 bases, and the junction held 3 bases outside the gene matches. Per germline, CDR1 SGHAT and CDR2 FQNNGV. This CDR3 spans 16 amino acids. The CDR3 region has the DNA TGTGCCAGCAGCTTGGGACTAGCGGGAATGACAGATACGCAGTATTTT. It encodes CASSLGLAGMTDTQYF.

This clonotype was seen only a few times. The junction shows a germline mismatch at one end, possibly a read error. V is TRBV7-7 and J is TRBJ2-5, with D perhaps TRBD1 or TRBD2 (5 bases each). Germline loops: CDR1 SSHAT, CDR2 FNYEAQ (reference sequence). The CDR3 covers 15 residues. The chain's CDR3 is CASSSGRVYQETQYF. CDR3 coding DNA: TGTGCTAGCAGCTCGGGACGGGTGTACCAAGAGACCCAGTACTTC.

This clonotype counts as medium-sized. The V gene is TRBV3-1, the J gene TRBJ1-1; possible D gene TRBD1, 5 bases. The V and J ends lost 1 base and 5 bases respectively, with 8 bases between them. The CDR3 has 13 residues. Germline values: CDR1 LGHDT, CDR2 YNNKEL (reference sequence). The CDR3 bases are TGTGCCAGCAGCCAAGGGCGGGGGACTGAAGCTTTCTTT. This sequence encodes CASSQGRGTEAFF.

This clonotype was recorded at least ten times. V usage is TRBV2 and J usage is TRBJ1-2; no clear D. The CDR3 has 14 residues. Germline-derived CDR1 and CDR2 are SNHLY and FYNNEI. Trimming left V 6 bases short and J 2 bases short, with 13 bases between. CDR3 DNA sequence: TGTGCCAGCAGGCCCGAGCGGGAGAACTATGGCTACACCTTC. As protein: CASRPERENYGYTF.

The chain is built from TRBV2 and TRBJ2-3; 7 bases are a match to TRBD2. The CDR3 has 15 amino acids. The trim removed 8 bases at V and 2 bases at J, leaving 10 bases unmatched. Per the germline V gene, CDR1 is SNHLY and CDR2 is FYNNEI. CDR3 in amino acids: CASDRGAGLTDTQYF. The CDR3 DNA reads TGTGCCAGCGACCGGGGAGCGGGACTCACAGATACGCAGTATTTT.

The gene calls are TRBV24-1 and TRBJ2-2; D not certain. With 4 bases removed from V and 3 bases from J, the gap between germline ends came to 8 bases. This CDR3 has 14 residues. Germline loops: CDR1 KGHDR, CDR2 SFDVKD. CDR3 sequence: CATSESGYTGELFF. CDR3 nucleotide sequence: TGTGCCACCAGTGAATCAGGCTACACCGGGGAGCTGTTTTTT.

V and J are TRBV30 and TRBJ2-2; D might be TRBD1 or TRBD2, each matching 5 bases. The CDR3 loop spans 14 amino acids. The V and J ends lost 7 bases and 5 bases respectively, with 17 bases between them. Germline V CDR1 and CDR2: GTSNPN, SVGIG (reference sequence). CDR3 sequence (DNA): TGTGCCTTACGTGGCAGGGCGGGTACCGGGGAGCTGTTTTTT. Translated, it gives CALRGRAGTGELFF.

At least ten counts were recorded for this clonotype. The rearrangement uses TRBV20-1 and TRBJ2-5; the D is unclear. V lost 3 bases and J 2 bases, leaving 16 bases between the germline ends. Looked up from germline, CDR1 is DFQATT and CDR2 is SNEGSKA (reference sequence). This CDR3 region has 15 residues. The CDR3 sequence is CSASPYRTRQETQYF. The CDR3 bases are TGCAGTGCTAGTCCCTACCGGACCCGACAAGAGACCCAGTACTTC.

The chain is built from TRBV3-1 and TRBJ2-5; possibly TRBD2 for D (6 bases). Germline-derived CDR1 and CDR2 are LGHDT and YNNKEL (reference sequence). V lost 4 bases and J 9 bases, leaving 12 bases between the germline ends. The CDR3 consists of 12 residues. The CDR3 loop reads CASSPLGEAQYF. The CDR3 DNA reads as TGTGCCAGCAGCCCTTTAGGGGAGGCCCAGTACTTC.